A selection of T cell receptor beta chains follows, all from one sample in a study of T cell repertoires in cytomegalovirus infection. One entry per CDR3 protein, called by TCRdb with MiXCR from the reads. The sample includes hundreds of thousands of distinct CDR3 sequences, about 33% of them seen just once. Sequenced sample: PBMCs. Source of these receptors: a human donor in good health (CMV status not recorded). Some clones in this sample may be carry-over from other donors' samples. CDR3s include the opening cysteine and the closing phenylalanine or tryptophan. The order of the fields is D gene, clone size, V gene, J gene, CDR3 length, CDR3 DNA, CDR3 protein. A D gene is named only where the DNA matches it firmly. Rows may omit the clone size; those that give it use once, few, many or a size class.

D gene: -
clone size: -
V gene: TRBV4-1
J gene: TRBJ1-1
CDR3 length: 13
CDR3 DNA: TGCGCCAGAAGCCAAGAAACCTGGGTTGAAGCTTTCTTT
CDR3 protein: CARSQETWVEAFF

D gene: TRBD1
clone size: -
V gene: TRBV19
J gene: TRBJ1-5
CDR3 length: 14
CDR3 DNA: TGTGCCAGTGGCTGGACAGGGGGCGATCAGCCCCAGCATTTT
CDR3 protein: CASGWTGGDQPQHF

D gene: -
clone size: many
V gene: TRBV7-2
J gene: TRBJ1-3
CDR3 length: 16
CDR3 DNA: TGTGCCAGCAGCTTAGAAGCAGCCTTCTCTGGAAACACCATATATTTT
CDR3 protein: CASSLEAAFSGNTIYF

D gene: TRBD1
clone size: -
V gene: TRBV10-3
J gene: TRBJ2-2
CDR3 length: 15
CDR3 DNA: TGTGCCACTAAGCCCGGGACAGGGGACACCGGGGAGCTGTTTTTT
CDR3 protein: CATKPGTGDTGELFF

D gene: -
clone size: -
V gene: TRBV7-4
J gene: TRBJ2-3
CDR3 length: 13
CDR3 DNA: TGTGCCAGCAGCCCCCCCCCGAGAGATACGCAGTATTTT
CDR3 protein: CASSPPPRDTQYF

D gene: TRBD1
clone size: -
V gene: TRBV5-4
J gene: TRBJ1-2
CDR3 length: 16
CDR3 DNA: TGTGCCAGCAGCCCGAAGGGGGGACAGGGGAACTATGGCTACACCTTC
CDR3 protein: CASSPKGGQGNYGYTF

D gene: -
clone size: few
V gene: TRBV7-2
J gene: TRBJ2-2
CDR3 length: 13
CDR3 DNA: TGTGCCAGCAGCGCCTACAGCACCGGGGAGCTGTTTTTT
CDR3 protein: CASSAYSTGELFF

D gene: TRBD2
clone size: -
V gene: TRBV5-4
J gene: TRBJ2-2
CDR3 length: 15
CDR3 DNA: TGTGCCAGCAGCCCGGGACTAGCTTCTACCGGGGAGCTGTTTTTT
CDR3 protein: CASSPGLASTGELFF

D gene: -
clone size: -
V gene: TRBV6-2/TRBV6-3
J gene: TRBJ2-1
CDR3 length: 15
CDR3 DNA: TGTGCCAGCAGTACAACTAGGAACTTTGACAATGAGCAGTTCTTC
CDR3 protein: CASSTTRNFDNEQFF

D gene: -
clone size: few
V gene: TRBV27
J gene: TRBJ1-6
CDR3 length: 15
CDR3 DNA: TGTGCCAGCAGTTTTAGGGGAGACTATAATTCACCCCTCCACTTT
CDR3 protein: CASSFRGDYNSPLHF

D gene: TRBD2
clone size: -
V gene: TRBV28
J gene: TRBJ2-2
CDR3 length: 17
CDR3 DNA: TGTGCCAGCACCCACCTTGCGGGGGGGGTCCTTACCGGGGAGCTGTTTTTT
CDR3 protein: CASTHLAGGVLTGELFF

D gene: TRBD1
clone size: many
V gene: TRBV7-8
J gene: TRBJ1-1
CDR3 length: 17
CDR3 DNA: TGTGCCAGCAGCCCGGGACAGGTTCTCGGAGGGTGGACTGAAGCTTTCTTT
CDR3 protein: CASSPGQVLGGWTEAFF

D gene: -
clone size: many
V gene: TRBV12-3/TRBV12-4
J gene: TRBJ1-2
CDR3 length: 13
CDR3 DNA: TGTGCCAGCAGTCCGGAGACTTTCTATGGCTACACCTTC
CDR3 protein: CASSPETFYGYTF

D gene: TRBD1
clone size: -
V gene: TRBV4-1
J gene: TRBJ1-2
CDR3 length: 13
CDR3 DNA: TGCGCCAGCAGCCATTCCGGGACAGCCGGCTACACCTTC
CDR3 protein: CASSHSGTAGYTF

D gene: -
clone size: -
V gene: TRBV20-1
J gene: TRBJ2-7
CDR3 length: 13
CDR3 DNA: TGCAGTGCTAGAGGGAGGAGGGACTACGAGCAGTACTTC
CDR3 protein: CSARGRRDYEQYF

D gene: TRBD1
clone size: -
V gene: TRBV28
J gene: TRBJ2-2
CDR3 length: 18
CDR3 DNA: TGTGCCAGCAGCCGACAGGGAGTGACGAATAGAAACACCGGGGAGATGTTTTTT
CDR3 protein: CASSRQGVTNRNTGEMFF

D gene: -
clone size: -
V gene: TRBV28
J gene: TRBJ1-1
CDR3 length: 14
CDR3 DNA: TGTGCCAGCAGTTTACTTAGTGAGGACACTGAAGCTTTCTTT
CDR3 protein: CASSLLSEDTEAFF

D gene: TRBD2
clone size: many
V gene: TRBV12-3/TRBV12-4
J gene: TRBJ2-1
CDR3 length: 15
CDR3 DNA: TGTGCCAGCACTATAGCGGGGGACCACTACAATGAGCAGTTCTTC
CDR3 protein: CASTIAGDHYNEQFF

D gene: TRBD1
clone size: many
V gene: TRBV7-2
J gene: TRBJ1-1
CDR3 length: 12
CDR3 DNA: TGTGCCAGCAGCCAGGACAGGGAAGAAGCTTTCTTT
CDR3 protein: CASSQDREEAFF

D gene: TRBD1
clone size: -
V gene: TRBV12-3/TRBV12-4
J gene: TRBJ2-3
CDR3 length: 14
CDR3 DNA: TGTGCCAGCAGTTTTCCTACAGGGGCAGATACGCAGTATTTT
CDR3 protein: CASSFPTGADTQYF

D gene: TRBD1
clone size: many
V gene: TRBV7-8
J gene: TRBJ2-5
CDR3 length: 13
CDR3 DNA: TGTGCCAGCAGGTTGACAGGGATGGAGACCCAGTACTTC
CDR3 protein: CASRLTGMETQYF

D gene: TRBD1
clone size: -
V gene: TRBV19
J gene: TRBJ2-7
CDR3 length: 14
CDR3 DNA: TGTGCCAGTAGGCCCGGGACAGCCCCCCTCGAGCAGTACTTC
CDR3 protein: CASRPGTAPLEQYF

D gene: TRBD1
clone size: few
V gene: TRBV7-2
J gene: TRBJ1-5
CDR3 length: 20
CDR3 DNA: TGTGCCAGCAGCTACATCCCCGGGACAGGGGGCGAATATGGGGATCAGCCCCAGCATTTT
CDR3 protein: CASSYIPGTGGEYGDQPQHF

D gene: TRBD1
clone size: -
V gene: TRBV9
J gene: TRBJ1-1
CDR3 length: 13
CDR3 DNA: TGTGCCAGCAGCGTAGAATGGAGGGGGCCAGCTTTCTTT
CDR3 protein: CASSVEWRGPAFF